This T cell receptor (beta chain) was captured in a study of cytomegalovirus exposure and HLA in healthy donors. Study results and caveats: HLA allele associations emerged for under 20,000 TCR beta sequences in a later analysis, at 0.05 false discovery rate.

Amplification used 60 Vbeta primers and 13 Jbeta primers. Authors' processing steps: Some 11 million of the about 80 million unique TCR beta chains counted in a later analysis were shared. The table came from immunoSEQ multiplex PCR; TCRdb's copy has only in-frame clones and leaves some out. V and J calls and clone size are given by that table; D and trimming were obtained from the DNA. The sample shows some 100,000 clones, 70% to 80% of them seen only once. This clone was detected a few times. Its antigen is as yet unknown. CDR1 is SGHTA, CDR2 FQGNSA, per germline. V was pared by 5 bases and J by 1 base, with 11 bases between. The CDR3 covers 14 residues.

J is TRBJ1-2 and V is TRBV7-2; a weak D match, TRBD1 (5 bases). The clonotype was recovered from a male donor in good health and CMV-seropositive. The specimen sequenced was PBMCs. The CDR3 DNA is TGTGCCAGCAGCCCCTATGACAGTAACTATGGCTACACCTTC. Amino acids: CASSPYDSNYGYTF.